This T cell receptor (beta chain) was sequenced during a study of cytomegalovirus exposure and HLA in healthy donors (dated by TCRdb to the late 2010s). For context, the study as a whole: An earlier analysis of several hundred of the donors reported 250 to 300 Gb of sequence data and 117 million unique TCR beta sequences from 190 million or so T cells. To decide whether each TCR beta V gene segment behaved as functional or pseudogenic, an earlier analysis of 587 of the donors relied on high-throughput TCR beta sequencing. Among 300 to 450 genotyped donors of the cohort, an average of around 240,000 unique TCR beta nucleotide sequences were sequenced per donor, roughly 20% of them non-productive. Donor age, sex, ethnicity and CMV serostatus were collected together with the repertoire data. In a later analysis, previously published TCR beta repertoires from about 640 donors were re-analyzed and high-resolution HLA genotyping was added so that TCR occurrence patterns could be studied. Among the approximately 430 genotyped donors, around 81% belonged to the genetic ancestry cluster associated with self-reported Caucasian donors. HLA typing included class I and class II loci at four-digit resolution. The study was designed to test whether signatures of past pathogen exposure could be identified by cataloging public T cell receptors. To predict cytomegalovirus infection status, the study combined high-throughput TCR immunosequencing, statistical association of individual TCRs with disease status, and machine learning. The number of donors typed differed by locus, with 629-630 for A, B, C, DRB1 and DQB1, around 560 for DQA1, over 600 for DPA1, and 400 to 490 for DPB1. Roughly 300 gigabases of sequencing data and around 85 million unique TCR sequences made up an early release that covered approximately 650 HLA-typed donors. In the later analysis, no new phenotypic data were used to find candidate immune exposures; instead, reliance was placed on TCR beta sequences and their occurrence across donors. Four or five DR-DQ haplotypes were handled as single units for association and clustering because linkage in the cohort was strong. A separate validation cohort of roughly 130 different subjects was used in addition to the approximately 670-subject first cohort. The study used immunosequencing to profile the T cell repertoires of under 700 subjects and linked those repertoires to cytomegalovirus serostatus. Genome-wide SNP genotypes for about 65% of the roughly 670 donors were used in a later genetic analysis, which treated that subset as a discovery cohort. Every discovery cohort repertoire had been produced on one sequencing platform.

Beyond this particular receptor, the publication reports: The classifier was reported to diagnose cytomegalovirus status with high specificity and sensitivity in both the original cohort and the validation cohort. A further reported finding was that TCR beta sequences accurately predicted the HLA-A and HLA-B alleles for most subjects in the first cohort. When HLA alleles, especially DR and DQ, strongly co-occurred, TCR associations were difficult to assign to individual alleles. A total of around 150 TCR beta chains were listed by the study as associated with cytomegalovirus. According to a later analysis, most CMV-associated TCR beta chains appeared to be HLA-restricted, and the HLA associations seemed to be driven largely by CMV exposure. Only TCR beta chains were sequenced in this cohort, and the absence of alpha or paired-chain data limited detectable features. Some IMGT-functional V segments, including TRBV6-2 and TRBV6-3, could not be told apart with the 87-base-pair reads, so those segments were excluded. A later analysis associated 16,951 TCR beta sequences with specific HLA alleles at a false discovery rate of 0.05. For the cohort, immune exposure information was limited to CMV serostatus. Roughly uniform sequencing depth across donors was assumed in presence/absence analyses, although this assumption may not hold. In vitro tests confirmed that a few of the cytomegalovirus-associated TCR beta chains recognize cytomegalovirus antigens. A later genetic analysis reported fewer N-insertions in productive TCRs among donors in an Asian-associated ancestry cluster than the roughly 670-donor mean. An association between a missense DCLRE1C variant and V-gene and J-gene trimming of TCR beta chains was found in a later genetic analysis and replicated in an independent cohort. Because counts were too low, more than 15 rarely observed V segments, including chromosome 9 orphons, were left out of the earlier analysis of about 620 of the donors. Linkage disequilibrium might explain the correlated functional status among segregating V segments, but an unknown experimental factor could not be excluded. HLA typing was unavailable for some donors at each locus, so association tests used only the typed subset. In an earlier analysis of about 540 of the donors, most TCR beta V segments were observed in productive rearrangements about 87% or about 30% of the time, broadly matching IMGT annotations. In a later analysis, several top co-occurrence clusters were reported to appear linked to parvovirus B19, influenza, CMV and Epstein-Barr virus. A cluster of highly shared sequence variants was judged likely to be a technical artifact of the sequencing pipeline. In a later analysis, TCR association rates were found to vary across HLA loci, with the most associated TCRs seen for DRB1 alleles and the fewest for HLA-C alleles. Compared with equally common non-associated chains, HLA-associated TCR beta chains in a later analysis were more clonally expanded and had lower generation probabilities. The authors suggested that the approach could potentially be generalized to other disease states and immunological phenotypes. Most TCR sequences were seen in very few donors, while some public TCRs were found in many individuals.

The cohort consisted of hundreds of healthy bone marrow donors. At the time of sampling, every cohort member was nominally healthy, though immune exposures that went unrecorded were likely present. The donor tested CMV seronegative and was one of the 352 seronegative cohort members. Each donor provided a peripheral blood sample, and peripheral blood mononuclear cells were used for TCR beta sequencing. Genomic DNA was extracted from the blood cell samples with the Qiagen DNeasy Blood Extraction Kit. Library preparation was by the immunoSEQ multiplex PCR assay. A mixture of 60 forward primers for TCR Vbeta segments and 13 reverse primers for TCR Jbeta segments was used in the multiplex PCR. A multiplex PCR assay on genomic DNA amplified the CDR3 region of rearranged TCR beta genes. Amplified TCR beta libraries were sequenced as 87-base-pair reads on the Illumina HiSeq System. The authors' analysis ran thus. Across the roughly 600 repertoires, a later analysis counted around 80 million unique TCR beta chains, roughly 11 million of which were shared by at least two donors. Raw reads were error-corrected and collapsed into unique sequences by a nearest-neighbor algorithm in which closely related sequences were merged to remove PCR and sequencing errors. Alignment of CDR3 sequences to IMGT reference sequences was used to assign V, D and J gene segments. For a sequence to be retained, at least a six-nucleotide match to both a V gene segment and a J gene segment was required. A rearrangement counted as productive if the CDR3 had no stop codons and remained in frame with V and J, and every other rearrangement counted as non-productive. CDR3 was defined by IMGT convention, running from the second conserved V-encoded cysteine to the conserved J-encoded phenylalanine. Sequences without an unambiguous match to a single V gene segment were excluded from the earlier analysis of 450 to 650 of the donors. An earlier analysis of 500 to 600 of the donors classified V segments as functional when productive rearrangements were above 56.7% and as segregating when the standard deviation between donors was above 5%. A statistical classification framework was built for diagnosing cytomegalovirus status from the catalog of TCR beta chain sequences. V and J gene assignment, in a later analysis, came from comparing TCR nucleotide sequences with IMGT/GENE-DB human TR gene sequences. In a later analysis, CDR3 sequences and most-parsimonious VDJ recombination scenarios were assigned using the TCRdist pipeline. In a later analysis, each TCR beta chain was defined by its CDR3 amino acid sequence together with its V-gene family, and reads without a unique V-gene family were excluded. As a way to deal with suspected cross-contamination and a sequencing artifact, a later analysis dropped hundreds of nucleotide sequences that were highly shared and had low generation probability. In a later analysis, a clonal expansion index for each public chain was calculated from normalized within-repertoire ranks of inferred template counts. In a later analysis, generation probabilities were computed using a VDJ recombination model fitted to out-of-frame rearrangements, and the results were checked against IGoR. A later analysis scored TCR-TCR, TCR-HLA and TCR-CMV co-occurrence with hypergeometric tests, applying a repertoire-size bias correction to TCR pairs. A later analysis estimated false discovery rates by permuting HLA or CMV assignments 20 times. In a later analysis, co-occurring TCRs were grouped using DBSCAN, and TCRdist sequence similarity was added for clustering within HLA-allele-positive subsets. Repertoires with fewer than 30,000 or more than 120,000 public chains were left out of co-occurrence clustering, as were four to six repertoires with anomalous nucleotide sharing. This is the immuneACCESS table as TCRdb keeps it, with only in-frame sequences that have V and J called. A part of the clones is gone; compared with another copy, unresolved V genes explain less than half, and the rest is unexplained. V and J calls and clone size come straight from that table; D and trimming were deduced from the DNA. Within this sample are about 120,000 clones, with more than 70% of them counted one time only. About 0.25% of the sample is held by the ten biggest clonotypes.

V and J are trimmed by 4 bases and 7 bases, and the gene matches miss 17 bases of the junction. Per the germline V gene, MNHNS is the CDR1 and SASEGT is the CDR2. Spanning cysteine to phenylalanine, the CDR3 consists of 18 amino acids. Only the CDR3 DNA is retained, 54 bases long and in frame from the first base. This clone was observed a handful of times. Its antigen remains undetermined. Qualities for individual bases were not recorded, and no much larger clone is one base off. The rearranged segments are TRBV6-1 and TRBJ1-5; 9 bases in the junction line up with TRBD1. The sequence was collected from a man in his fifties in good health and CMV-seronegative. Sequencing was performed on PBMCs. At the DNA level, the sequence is TGTGCCAGCAGTGTCATCCGACTAAGAGACAGGGGGATACAGCCCCAGCATTTT. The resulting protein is CASSVIRLRDRGIQPQHF.